Below, one T cell receptor (beta chain) is given with its context. Its specificity is unknown. These data originate in a study of T cells in localized non-small cell lung cancer. The study, taken as a whole, reports: There were a median roughly 62 of the top 100 tumor clones appearing in adjacent lung. It remains possible that heterogeneity exists, since only one tumor region was sequenced. Exceeding tumor, uninvolved adjacent lung had the highest T cell clonality. Higher blood T cell density went with longer overall survival.

Libraries were prepared by immunoSEQ multiplex PCR; TCRdb keeps only in-frame clonotypes and omits some of them. The repertoire includes more than 11,000 clones, roughly 90% of them detected once, and around 2.5% sits in the top ten. There are 14 residues in the CDR3. Germline-derived CDR1 and CDR2 are SNHLY and FYNNEI. With 5 bases clipped from V and 5 bases from J, the junction kept 6 bases outside the gene matches. The V gene is TRBV2, the J gene TRBJ2-5; 9 bases agree with TRBD2. This TCR derives from a man between 40 and 75 years old with stage III lung adenocarcinoma. Sequenced here: peripheral blood mononuclear cells, sampled before any cancer treatment. CDR3 sequence reads: CASSSSGRRETQYF. Here the CDR3 DNA reads TGTGCCAGCAGTTCCAGCGGGAGGAGGGAGACCCAGTACTTC.